This T cell receptor (beta chain) was found in a study of T cell changes during pregnancy in multiple sclerosis. J was trimmed by 7 bases and V by 5 bases; bases with no gene match: 4. Germline-derived CDR1 and CDR2 are SEHNR and FQNEAQ (reference sequence). The CDR3 totals 13 residues. Sequenced by immunoSEQ multiplex PCR; TCRdb stores in-frame clones only, minus some. The repertoire holds roughly 40,000 clones, with about 85% as singletons. J is TRBJ1-5 and V is TRBV7-9, with 8 bases lining up with TRBD1. The specimen was CD4+ T cells from peripheral blood mononuclear cells, collected after pregnancy. This sequence originates from a female donor with multiple sclerosis, enrolled in a pregnancy study. This CDR3 is CASSADRDQPQHF. In nucleotides, the CDR3 is TGTGCCAGCAGCGCGGACAGGGACCAGCCCCAGCATTTT.